These 17 T cell receptor beta chains were sequenced from one sample in a study of blood T cell repertoires in COVID-19. Produced via immunoSEQ multiplex PCR; TCRdb's table is partial and in-frame only. Here the sample spans 170,000 or so clones, about 83% being singletons. Sequencing input: peripheral blood. Source of these receptors: a woman aged 18-35 years who had recovered from COVID-19.

CDR3 coding DNA: TGCGCCAGCAGCCAACTACAGGGTAATGTCGCTGAAGCTTTCTTT. Its protein is CASSQLQGNVAEAFF. The V gene is TRBV4-3, the J gene TRBJ1-1; D is perhaps TRBD1 (6 bases). CDR1 is LGHNA and CDR2 is YSLEER in the germline V gene. CDR3 length equals 15 residues. Trimming removed 2 bases from V and 6 bases from J, with 16 bases in between.

The chain combines TRBV2 with TRBJ2-1; tentative D call: TRBD2 (5 bases). V lost 5 bases, J lost 4 bases, and 15 bases lay in between. This CDR3 is built from 15 residues. Germline assignment: CDR1 SNHLY and CDR2 FYNNEI. CDR3 nucleotides: TGTGCCAGCAGTTCTGCTAGCAGTGGGTACAATGAGCAGTTCTTC. Its translation is CASSSASSGYNEQFF.

The chain is built from TRBV5-4 and TRBJ2-7; 7 bases line up with TRBD1. Germline CDR1 and CDR2: SGHNT and YYREEE (reference sequence). V lost 4 bases and J lost 5; bases outside the gene matches: 3. The CDR3 is 12 amino acids. DNA for the CDR3: TGTGCCAGCAGCCCCGGGACAGACGAGCAGTACTTC. This encodes CASSPGTDEQYF.

The chain combines TRBV10-3 with TRBJ1-2, with D hard to call. Germline V gives CDR1 ENHRY, CDR2 SYGVKD. The germline V and J ends were trimmed by 4 bases and 8 bases, with 26 bases remaining between them. The CDR3 is 17 residues long. The chain's CDR3 is CAISVLIMRRNYAGYTF. In DNA form, the CDR3 reads TGTGCCATCAGTGTCTTGATTATGCGGAGAAACTATGCGGGCTACACCTTC.

As regards this clone: Different DNA sequences within this sample yield the same CDR3. The chain carries TRBV24-1 and TRBJ2-1; 11 bases agree with TRBD1. Germline loops: CDR1 KGHDR, CDR2 SFDVKD. The CDR3 extends over 16 amino acids. With V trimmed by 0 bases and J by 7 bases, 4 bases remained unmatched. The chain's CDR3 is CATSDLRGTGGNEQFF. CDR3 coding DNA: TGTGCCACCAGTGATTTGCGGGGGACAGGGGGTAATGAGCAGTTCTTC.

The chain uses TRBV7-9 and TRBJ1-6, with D unresolved. The CDR3 length is 13 residues. The V gene lost 0 bases and the J gene lost 13 bases, with 10 bases spanning the gap. Looked up from germline, CDR1 is SEHNR and CDR2 is FQNEAQ (reference sequence). CDR3 region: CASSLALGTPLHF. For the CDR3, the DNA is TGTGCCAGCAGCTTAGCGCTTGGCACCCCCCTCCACTTT. The variable domain in full, with the rest retrieved from reference TRBV7-9 and TRBJ1-6, is DTGVSQNPRHKITKRGQNVTFRCDPISEHNRLYWYRQTLGQGPEFLTYFQNEAQLEKSRLLSDRFSAERPKGSFSTLEIQRTEQGDSAMYLCASSLALGTPLHFGNGTRLTVT.

The CDR3 DNA sequence: TGTGCCAGCAGTTTCCGGGACAGGGCAGAAAATTCACCCCTCCACTTT. Translation gives CASSFRDRAENSPLHF. The chain has TRBV27 and TRBJ1-6; 9 bases map to TRBD1. The CDR3 length is 16 residues. V dropped 3 bases and J dropped 7; count of bases not matched to a gene: 7. Germline CDR1 and CDR2: MNHEY and SMNVEV (reference sequence).

The chain has TRBV18 and TRBJ1-1; 8 bases are a match to TRBD1. From germline, CDR1 is KGHSH and CDR2 LQKENI. This CDR3 contains 15 residues. Trimming at V came to 3 bases and at J to 4 bases, leaving 7 bases not matched to a gene. CDR3 protein: CASSPEWTGSTEAFF. The CDR3 coding sequence is TGTGCCAGCTCACCGGAGTGGACAGGGAGCACTGAAGCTTTCTTT.

The gene calls are TRBV11-1 and TRBJ2-2; D is perhaps TRBD1 (5 bases). The CDR3 extends over 13 amino acids. Per the germline V gene, CDR1 is SGHAT and CDR2 is FQDESV (reference sequence). Trimming took off 1 base at V and 7 bases at J, with 7 bases between the two ends. CDR3 coding DNA: TGTGCCAGCAGCTTAGTGGGGCTCGGGGAGCTGTTTTTT. Protein sequence: CASSLVGLGELFF.

The chain combines TRBV9 with TRBJ2-1, with 9 bases matching TRBD2. This CDR3 has 14 residues. The germline gives CDR1 SGDLS, CDR2 YYNGEE. V was clipped by 3 bases and J by 5 bases; unmatched bases: 3. CDR3 coding DNA: TGTGCCAGCAGCGGGCTAGCGGGGAACAATGAGCAGTTCTTC. It is translated as CASSGLAGNNEQFF. The complete variable domain, with remaining parts taken from reference TRBV9 and TRBJ2-1, reads DSGVTQTPKHLITATGQRVTLRCSPRSGDLSVYWYQQSLDQGLQFLIQYYNGEERAKGNILERFSAQQFPDLHSELNLSSLELGDSALYFCASSGLAGNNEQFFGPGTRLTVL.

The chain employs TRBV18 and TRBJ1-1; D is unclear. V was trimmed by 2 bases and J by 11 bases, leaving 18 bases between them. The CDR3 covers 14 residues. Germline-derived CDR1 and CDR2 are KGHSH and LQKENI. The CDR3 protein is CASSPRAMAGNAFF. CDR3 DNA sequence: TGTGCCAGCTCACCAAGGGCTATGGCGGGGAATGCTTTCTTT.

CDR3 in amino acids: CARRDSLGYGYTF. The CDR3 bases are TGTGCCAGGAGGGACTCCCTGGGGTATGGCTACACCTTC. The rearrangement joins TRBV2 to TRBJ1-2, with D possibly being TRBD1 (5 bases). CDR1 SNHLY and CDR2 FYNNEI come from the germline V gene. V lost 9 bases, J lost 5 bases, and 16 bases lay in between. CDR3 length: 13 residues.

The V call is TRBV7-9, the J call TRBJ2-1; possible D gene TRBD1, 6 bases. Germline-derived CDR1 and CDR2 are SEHNR and FQNEAQ (reference sequence). CDR3 length: 12 residues. Trimming took off 2 bases at V and 11 bases at J, with 10 bases between the two ends. CDR3 sequence reads: CASSLYRAKQFF. The CDR3 DNA reads as TGTGCCAGCAGCTTATACAGGGCCAAGCAGTTCTTC.

This chain connects TRBV9 to TRBJ2-7; possibly TRBD1 for D (5 bases). In germline, CDR1 is SGDLS, CDR2 YYNGEE. The V and J ends lost 0 bases and 6 bases respectively, with 13 bases between them. The CDR3 is made up of 14 amino acids. CDR3 amino acids: CASSVEGQAAEQYF. CDR3 nucleotides: TGTGCCAGCAGCGTAGAGGGGCAGGCCGCCGAGCAGTACTTC. Together with reference TRBV9 and TRBJ2-7, the CDR3 gives the full variable domain: DSGVTQTPKHLITATGQRVTLRCSPRSGDLSVYWYQQSLDQGLQFLIQYYNGEERAKGNILERFSAQQFPDLHSELNLSSLELGDSALYFCASSVEGQAAEQYFGPGTRLTVT.

The chain recombines TRBV27 with TRBJ1-5; no clear D. The ends were cut back, 2 bases at V and 7 bases at J, with 15 bases in the middle. This CDR3 spans 15 amino acids. Germline CDR1 and CDR2: MNHEY and SMNVEV (reference sequence). CDR3 protein: CASSLIGEVGQPQHF. DNA for the CDR3: TGTGCCAGCAGTTTAATTGGCGAGGTTGGGCAGCCCCAGCATTTT.

This chain links TRBV5-1 with TRBJ2-2; 9 bases are a match to TRBD1. The CDR3 consists of 15 residues. Trimming cost V 4 bases and J 1 base; bases outside gene matches: 2. The germline CDR1 and CDR2 sequences are SGHRS and YFSETQ. CDR3 sequence (DNA): TGCGCCAGCAGCGAGGACAGGGGGAACACCGGGGAGCTGTTTTTT. Its translation: CASSEDRGNTGELFF.

CDR3 residues: CATVGQGHNEKLFF. The DNA for the CDR3 is TGTGCCACCGTAGGACAGGGACATAATGAAAAACTGTTTTTT. The chain is built from TRBV6-6 and TRBJ1-4, with 8 nucleotides matching TRBD1. Trimming took 10 bases from V and 4 from J; bases not matched to a gene: 8. The length of the CDR3 is 14 residues. Germline V gene data show CDR1 as MNHNY and CDR2 as SVGAGI (reference sequence).